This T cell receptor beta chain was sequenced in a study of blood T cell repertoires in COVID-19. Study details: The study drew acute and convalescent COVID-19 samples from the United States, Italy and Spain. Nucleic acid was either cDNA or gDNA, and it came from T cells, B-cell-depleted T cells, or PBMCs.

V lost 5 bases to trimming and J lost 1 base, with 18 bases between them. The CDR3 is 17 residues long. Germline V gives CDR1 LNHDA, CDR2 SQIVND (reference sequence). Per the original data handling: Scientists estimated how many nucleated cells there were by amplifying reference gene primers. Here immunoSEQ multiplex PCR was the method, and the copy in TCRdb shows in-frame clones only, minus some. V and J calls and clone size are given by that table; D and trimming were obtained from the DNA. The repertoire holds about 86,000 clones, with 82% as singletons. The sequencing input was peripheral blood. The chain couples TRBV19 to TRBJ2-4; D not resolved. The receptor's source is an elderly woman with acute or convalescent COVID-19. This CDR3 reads CASSLNPGFVAKNIQYF. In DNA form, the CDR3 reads TGTGCCAGTAGTCTAAACCCGGGTTTTGTGGCCAAAAACATTCAGTACTTC.